The clone carrying this TCR beta chain was picked up many times. Its specificity is unknown. RNA transcripts yielded amplified TCR beta CDR3 regions. TCR CDR3 underwent first-round RT-PCR with the HTBI primer set. TCRdb fed the multiplex PCR reads into MiXCR, producing one record per CDR3 protein. Of about 360,000 distinct CDR3 sequences listed, roughly an eighth were seen once; the top ten hold around 9.2%. Graves' hyperthyroidism without ophthalmopathy progression within 18 months was termed stable. The study excluded patients with uncontrolled infection, other autoimmune disease, pregnancy or lactation. This sample holds PBMCs from about 10 ml fresh peripheral blood. This specimen belongs to a study of T cells in Graves' hyperthyroidism and ophthalmopathy. Study-wide findings and caveats: Researchers report that a 13 V-J model separated ophthalmopathy from stable hyperthyroidism.

The sample comprised blood. This clonotype originated in a woman aged 18-29 years with Graves' hyperthyroidism.

CDR3 loop: CAIRDRPYEQYF. CDR3 nucleotide sequence: TGTGCCATCAGGGACAGACCCTACGAGCAGTACTTC. The V call is TRBV10-3, the J call TRBJ2-7; possible D gene TRBD1, 6 bases. Looked up from germline, CDR1 is ENHRY and CDR2 is SYGVKD. The CDR3 has 12 residues. Trimming removed 6 bases at V and 2 bases at J, with 8 bases between.